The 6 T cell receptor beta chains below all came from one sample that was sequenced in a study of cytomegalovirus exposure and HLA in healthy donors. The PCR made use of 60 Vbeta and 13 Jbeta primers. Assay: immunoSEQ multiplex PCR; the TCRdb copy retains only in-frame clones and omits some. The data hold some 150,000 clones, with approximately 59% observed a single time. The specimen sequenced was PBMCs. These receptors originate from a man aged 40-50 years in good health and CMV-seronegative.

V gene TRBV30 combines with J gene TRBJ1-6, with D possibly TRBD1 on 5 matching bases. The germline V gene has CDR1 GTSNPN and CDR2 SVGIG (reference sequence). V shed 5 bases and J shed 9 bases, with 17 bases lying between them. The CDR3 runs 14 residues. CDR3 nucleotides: TGTGCCTGGGCACGGGGGGGAATGCGTTCACCCCTCCACTTT. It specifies CAWARGGMRSPLHF.

CDR3 loop: CASSRKSREYNEQFF. The DNA of the CDR3 is TGTGCCAGCAGCCGCAAATCGCGGGAATACAATGAGCAGTTCTTC. The chain has TRBV28 and TRBJ2-1, with D perhaps TRBD2 (6 bases). This CDR3 has 15 amino acids. V shed 6 bases and J shed 4 bases, with 16 bases lying between them. Germline values: CDR1 MDHEN, CDR2 SYDVKM. The variable domain in full, with the rest retrieved from reference TRBV28 and TRBJ2-1, is DVKVTQSSRYLVKRTGEKVFLECVQDMDHENMFWYRQDPGLGLRLIYFSYDVKMKEKGDIPEGYSVSREKKERFSLILESASTNQTSMYLCASSRKSREYNEQFFGPGTRLTVL.

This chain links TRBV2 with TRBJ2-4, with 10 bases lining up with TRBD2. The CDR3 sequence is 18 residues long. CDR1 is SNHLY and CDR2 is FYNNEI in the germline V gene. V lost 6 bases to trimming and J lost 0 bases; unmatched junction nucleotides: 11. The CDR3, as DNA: TGTGCCAGCAGGGACGCCCCTGGGACTAGCGCAGCCAAAAACATTCAGTACTTC. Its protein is CASRDAPGTSAAKNIQYF.

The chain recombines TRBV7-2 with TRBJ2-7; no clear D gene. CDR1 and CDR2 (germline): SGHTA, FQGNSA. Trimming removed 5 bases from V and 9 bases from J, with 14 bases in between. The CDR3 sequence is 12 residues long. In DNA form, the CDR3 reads TGTGCCAGCAGCCCTCCCTTTTCCGGGCAGTACTTC. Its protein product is CASSPPFSGQYF. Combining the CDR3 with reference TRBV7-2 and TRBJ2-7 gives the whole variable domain GAGVSQSPSNKVTEKGKDVELRCDPISGHTALYWYRQSLGQGLEFLIYFQGNSAPDKSGLPSDRFSAERTGGSVSTLTIQRTQQEDSAVYLCASSPPFSGQYFGPGTRLTVT.

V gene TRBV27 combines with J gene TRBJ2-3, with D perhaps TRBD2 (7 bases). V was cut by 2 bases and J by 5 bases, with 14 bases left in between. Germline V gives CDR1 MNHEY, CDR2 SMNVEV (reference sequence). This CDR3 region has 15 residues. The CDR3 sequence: CASSLELGGRDTQYF. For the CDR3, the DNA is TGTGCCAGCAGTTTAGAGCTCGGGGGGCGAGATACGCAGTATTTT.

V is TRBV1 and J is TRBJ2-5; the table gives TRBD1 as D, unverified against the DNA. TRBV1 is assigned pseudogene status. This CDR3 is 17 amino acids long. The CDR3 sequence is CTSSQDLSDRGGETQYF. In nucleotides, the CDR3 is TGCACCAGCAGCCAAGATCTCTCGGACAGGGGAGGCGAGACCCAGTACTTC.